The present TCR beta chain was sequenced within a study of shared clonotypes between healthy human individuals. General study findings and limits: Non-shared clonotypes had lower generation probabilities than those shared by all four donors. The researchers took only blood, and tissue repertoires probably look different. Larger estimated richness was generally recorded for naive subsets relative to memory subsets.

Per the original methods: Filtering differed, since immunoSEQ gave only junction sequences and no quality scores. Data came from immunoSEQ multiplex PCR; TCRdb stores just in-frame clones and leaves some out. The DNA gave D and trimming, while V, J and clone size come from that table. This sample carries about 2.3 million clones, about 90% of them seen once, and the ten largest clones take approximately 0.4%. The V gene's germline CDR1 is SGHKS and CDR2 YYEKEE (reference sequence). V lost 2 bases and J lost 2, with 11 bases in between. This CDR3 has 15 amino acids. Concerning this clone: As yet, its antigen is unknown.

V and J are TRBV5-5 and TRBJ1-5, with a weak D call TRBD1 (6 bases). Material for sequencing was naive CD4+ T cells from PBMCs. Subset noted: CD45RA+ positively selected. This TCR came from a man aged 18 to 30 in good health. Some clones in this sample may be carry-over from other donors' samples. CDR3 coding DNA: TGTGCCAGCAGCTTCTCCCCAGGGGGCAATCAGCCCCAGCATTTT. Translating it yields CASSFSPGGNQPQHF.